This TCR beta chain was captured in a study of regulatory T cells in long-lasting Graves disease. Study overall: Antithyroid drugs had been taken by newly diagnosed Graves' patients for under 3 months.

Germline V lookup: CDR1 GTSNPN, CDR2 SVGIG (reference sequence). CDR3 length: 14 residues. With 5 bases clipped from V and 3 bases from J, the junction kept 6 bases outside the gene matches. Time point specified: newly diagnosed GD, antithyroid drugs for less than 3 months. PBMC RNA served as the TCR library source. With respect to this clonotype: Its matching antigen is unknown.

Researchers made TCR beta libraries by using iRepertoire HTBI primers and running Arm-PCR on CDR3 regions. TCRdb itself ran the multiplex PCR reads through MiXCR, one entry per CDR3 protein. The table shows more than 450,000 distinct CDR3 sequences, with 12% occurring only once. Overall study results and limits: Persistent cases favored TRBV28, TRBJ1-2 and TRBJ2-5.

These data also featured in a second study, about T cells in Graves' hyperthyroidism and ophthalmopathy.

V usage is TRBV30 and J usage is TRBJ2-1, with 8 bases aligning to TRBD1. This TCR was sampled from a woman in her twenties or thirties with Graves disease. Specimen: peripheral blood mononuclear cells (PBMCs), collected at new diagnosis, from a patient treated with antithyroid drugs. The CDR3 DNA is TGTGCCTGGTTCAAACAGGGGGTCTACAATGAGCAGTTCTTC. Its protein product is CAWFKQGVYNEQFF.